Following are 32 T cell receptor beta chains from one sample sequenced in a study of a mutant IDH1 vaccine in newly diagnosed glioma. Antigens for these TCRs are unknown. The sample's time point: week 23, last vaccination. One vaccine dose held 300 ug of mutant IDH1 20-mer peptide and came with topical imiquimod. The protocol was immunoSEQ multiplex PCR, while the TCRdb copy is restricted to in-frame clones and leaves out a portion. The table records about 54,000 clones, 80% to 90% of them present only once. Material: PBMCs, obtained from a glioma patient whose treatment included an IDH1 peptide vaccine. These receptors came from a man aged 35-49 years with glioma.

To note about this clone: Germline and junction disagree at one end, which may indicate a read error. The chain recombines TRBV7-7 with TRBJ2-3, with TRBD2 identical over 12 bases. Germline V gene sequence: CDR1 SSHAT, CDR2 FNYEAQ (reference sequence). There are 15 residues in the CDR3. CDR3 region: CASSRGLAGPDTQYF. As DNA, the CDR3 is TGTGCTAGCAGCCGGGGACTAGCGGGTCCAGATACGCAGTATTTT.

The chain has TRBV7-9 and TRBJ2-1; D is perhaps TRBD2 (6 bases). CDR1 is SEHNR and CDR2 is FQNEAQ in the germline V gene (reference sequence). The CDR3 runs to 18 residues. V lost 2 bases, J lost 0 bases, and 17 bases lay in between. CDR3 residues: CASSLTDLRGGSYNEQFF. DNA for the CDR3: TGTGCCAGCAGCTTAACTGACCTACGGGGAGGCTCCTACAATGAGCAGTTCTTC.

This chain joins TRBV6-6 and TRBJ2-7; D is ambiguous. V dropped 6 bases and J dropped 0 bases, with 12 bases sitting between them. The germline V gene encodes CDR1 MNHNY and CDR2 SVGAGI (reference sequence). The CDR3 has 14 residues. The DNA for the CDR3 is TGTGCCAGCAGGTCTCGGACGGCCTCCTACGAGCAGTACTTC. This gives the protein CASRSRTASYEQYF.

The genes are TRBV27 and TRBJ2-1; no clear D gene. The V and J ends lost 2 bases and 9 bases respectively, with 11 bases between them. The germline V gene encodes CDR1 MNHEY and CDR2 SMNVEV (reference sequence). The CDR3 covers 13 residues. The CDR3 DNA reads TGTGCCAGCAGTTTACGGCCTTCTACTGAGCAGTTCTTC. It is translated as CASSLRPSTEQFF.

This chain joins TRBV19 and TRBJ2-1; TRBD1 is a possible D gene (5 bases). Trimming shortened V by 8 bases and J by 3 bases, and 8 bases separated the two germline ends. Germline V lookup: CDR1 LNHDA, CDR2 SQIVND (reference sequence). This CDR3 has 12 amino acids. CDR3 sequence: CASSDSYNEQFF. The DNA of the CDR3 is TGTGCCAGTTCCGACAGCTACAATGAGCAGTTCTTC.

This rearrangement joins TRBV15 to TRBJ1-2; 11 positions match TRBD1. Germline loops: CDR1 LNHNV, CDR2 YYDKDF (reference sequence). V dropped 3 bases and J dropped 3; count of bases not matched to a gene: 3. This CDR3 contains 15 residues. The CDR3 DNA reads TGTGCCACCAGCAGGGGGGACAGGGGGGACTATGGCTACACCTTC. Residues: CATSRGDRGDYGYTF.

The genes are TRBV6-4 and TRBJ2-2, with TRBD2 identical over 10 bases. This CDR3 contains 16 residues. Germline CDR1 and CDR2: MRHNA and SNTAGT. V gave up 4 bases and J gave up 6 bases; unmatched junction bases: 8. CDR3 coding DNA: TGTGCCAGCAGTGGGGGCCTAGCGGGAGACCCCGGGGAGCTGTTTTTT. This encodes CASSGGLAGDPGELFF.

The rearrangement joins TRBV5-1 to TRBJ2-1; perhaps TRBD2 as D (6 bases). This CDR3 has 19 residues. V was pared by 1 base and J by 3 bases, with 23 bases between. Germline V gene lookup returns CDR1 SGHRS and CDR2 YFSETQ. DNA of the CDR3: TGCGCCAGCAGCTTGACGACCGGGAGATGGGGAAGCGGCTACAATGAGCAGTTCTTC. It specifies CASSLTTGRWGSGYNEQFF.

V and J are TRBV2 and TRBJ1-2; no clear D. The V and J ends lost 2 bases and 5 bases respectively, with 9 bases between them. Germline-derived CDR1 and CDR2 are SNHLY and FYNNEI. The CDR3 runs to 13 residues. For the CDR3, the DNA is TGTGCCAGCAGTGAACGCCAGGTATATGGCTACACCTTC. This codes for CASSERQVYGYTF. The full variable domain, with the rest looked up from reference TRBV2 and TRBJ1-2, is EPEVTQTPSHQVTQMGQEVILRCVPISNHLYFYWYRQILGQKVEFLVSFYNNEISEKSEIFDDQFSVERPDGSNFTLKIRSTKLEDSAMYFCASSERQVYGYTFGSGTRLTVV.

This chain links TRBV10-3 with TRBJ2-5; possible D gene TRBD2, 6 bases. The CDR3 runs to 14 residues. Germline V gene lookup returns CDR1 ENHRY and CDR2 SYGVKD. Trimming took off 5 bases at V and 6 bases at J, with 16 bases between the two ends. CDR3 DNA sequence: TGTGCCATCAGTTACGGGACTCCGCCCCAGACCCAGTACTTC. Its protein product is CAISYGTPPQTQYF.

The chain employs TRBV19 and TRBJ1-5; 9 bases align to TRBD1. Germline lookup yields CDR1 LNHDA and CDR2 SQIVND (reference sequence). The CDR3 is 15 amino acids. The trim removed 6 bases at V and 2 bases at J, leaving 5 bases unmatched. The CDR3 DNA is TGTGCCAGTAGACAGGGGGCGAGGGGCAATCAGCCCCAGCATTTT. Its protein is CASRQGARGNQPQHF.

This chain joins TRBV7-2 and TRBJ2-6; D uncertain. Germline CDR1 reads SGHTA; CDR2 reads FQGNSA. This CDR3 region has 13 residues. V was clipped by 3 bases and J by 3 bases, with 3 bases between them. CDR3: CASSFYGANVLTF. CDR3 coding DNA: TGTGCCAGCAGCTTCTATGGGGCCAACGTCCTGACTTTC.

This chain connects TRBV7-9 to TRBJ1-4, with TRBD1 matching over 7 bases. The CDR3 contains 14 residues. J gave up 6 bases and V 2 bases, and 3 bases lay outside the gene matches. Germline lookup yields CDR1 SEHNR and CDR2 FQNEAQ (reference sequence). CDR3 in amino acids: CASSLSQGDEKLFF. The CDR3 DNA reads TGTGCCAGCAGCTTATCTCAGGGGGATGAAAAACTGTTTTTT.

The CDR3 loop reads CASSTSPRGTGELFF. CDR3 bases: TGCGCCAGCAGCACTAGCCCTCGGGGGACCGGGGAGCTGTTTTTT. The chain recombines TRBV10-2 with TRBJ2-2; a possible D gene is TRBD2 (6 bases). Germline V gives CDR1 WSHSY, CDR2 SAAADI. CDR3 length equals 15 residues. Trimming cost V 6 bases and J 5 bases, with 16 bases left between them.

The V and J genes are TRBV6-5 and TRBJ1-1; D is uncertain. This CDR3 region has 14 residues. V lost 2 bases and J 3 bases, leaving 10 bases between the germline ends. In germline, CDR1 is MNHEY, CDR2 SVGAGI. For the CDR3, the DNA is TGTGCCAGCAGTTACCAAGGGAGGGACACTGAAGCTTTCTTT. Protein sequence: CASSYQGRDTEAFF.

The chain employs TRBV5-6 and TRBJ1-5; D is possibly TRBD1 (6 bases). The CDR3 is made up of 13 amino acids. Germline CDR1 and CDR2: SGHDT and YYEEEE. Trimming left V 3 bases short and J 10 bases short, with 14 bases between. CDR3 amino acids: CASSSGTRGPQHF. In DNA form, the CDR3 reads TGTGCCAGCAGCTCGGGGACAAGGGGTCCCCAGCATTTT.

The rearrangement uses TRBV28 and TRBJ2-7, with D possibly called TRBD1 or TRBD2 (6 bases each). The CDR3 loop spans 14 amino acids. Germline CDR1 MDHEN, CDR2 SYDVKM. V lost 7 bases to trimming and J lost 12 bases, with 25 bases between them. The CDR3 region is CASTPGGTTVEGYF. The CDR3 coding sequence is TGTGCCAGCACCCCCGGCGGGACAACCGTCGAGGGGTACTTC.

The chain uses TRBV6-4 and TRBJ2-3; 7 bases line up with TRBD2. This CDR3 is built from 15 residues. Germline V gene lookup returns CDR1 MRHNA and CDR2 SNTAGT. The junction had 9 bases not matched to a gene; V was cut back by 3 bases and J by 6 bases. The CDR3 DNA reads as TGTGCCAGCAGTGAAGGAAGACTAGCTGGCGATACGCAGTATTTT. Amino acids: CASSEGRLAGDTQYF.

This chain uses TRBV27 with TRBJ1-2; D ambiguous. CDR1 is MNHEY, CDR2 SMNVEV, per germline (reference sequence). The V end lost 5 bases, the J end lost 2 bases, and 9 bases lay between the germline ends. The CDR3 runs to 13 residues. CDR3 region: CASSPQGNYGYTF. In DNA form, the CDR3 reads TGTGCCAGCAGTCCCCAAGGCAACTATGGCTACACCTTC.

The chain couples TRBV5-1 to TRBJ2-6; tentatively, D is TRBD2 (6 bases). V lost 4 bases, J lost 2 bases, and 13 bases lay in between. Germline CDR1 is SGHRS and CDR2 is YFSETQ. The CDR3 has 16 amino acids. In nucleotides, the CDR3 is TGCGCCAGCAGCCCTGCATCTAGCGCTGGGGCCAACGTCCTGACTTTC. Encoded protein: CASSPASSAGANVLTF. The full variable domain, with the rest looked up from reference TRBV5-1 and TRBJ2-6, is KAGVTQTPRYLIKTRGQQVTLSCSPISGHRSVSWYQQTPGQGLQFLFEYFSETQRNKGNFPGRFSGRQFSNSRSEMNVSTLELGDSALYLCASSPASSAGANVLTFGAGSRLTVL.

The gene calls are TRBV11-2 and TRBJ2-5; D not certain. CDR1 SGHAT and CDR2 FQNNGV come from the germline V gene. CDR3 length: 13 amino acids. V lost 0 bases and J lost 7, with 9 bases in between. The CDR3 loop reads CASSLDEFRTQYF. The CDR3 nucleotides are TGTGCCAGCAGCTTAGATGAGTTCAGGACCCAGTACTTC.

Only one count was recorded for this clone. This chain uses TRBV27 with TRBJ1-5; D is uncertain. The CDR3 is 12 residues long. The germline V gene encodes CDR1 MNHEY and CDR2 SMNVEV (reference sequence). The V gene lost 3 bases and the J gene lost 6 bases, with 6 bases spanning the gap. This chain's CDR3 is CASSFPGQPQHF. As DNA, the CDR3 is TGTGCCAGCAGTTTCCCCGGTCAGCCCCAGCATTTT.

The chain recombines TRBV7-9 with TRBJ2-7; D perhaps matches TRBD2 (5 bases). CDR3 length equals 13 residues. Germline V gene lookup returns CDR1 SEHNR and CDR2 FQNEAQ (reference sequence). The germline V and J ends were trimmed by 3 bases and 4 bases, with 10 bases remaining between them. CDR3 nucleotides: TGTGCCAGCAGCTTCCTACAGCGGTACGAGCAGTACTTC. Translated: CASSFLQRYEQYF.

The chain has TRBV7-2 and TRBJ1-5; possibly TRBD1 for D (6 bases). The germline V gene encodes CDR1 SGHTA and CDR2 FQGNSA. This CDR3 has 15 residues. V was cut by 1 base and J by 6 bases, with 13 bases left in between. This CDR3 is CASSLDGGRSQPQHF. Here the CDR3 DNA reads TGTGCCAGCAGCTTAGATGGGGGCAGAAGTCAGCCCCAGCATTTT. Full variable domain (rest looked up from reference TRBV7-2 and TRBJ1-5): GAGVSQSPSNKVTEKGKDVELRCDPISGHTALYWYRQSLGQGLEFLIYFQGNSAPDKSGLPSDRFSAERTGGSVSTLTIQRTQQEDSAVYLCASSLDGGRSQPQHFGDGTRLSIL.

This chain connects TRBV13 to TRBJ2-2; tentatively, D is TRBD1 (7 bases). The CDR3 has 13 residues. The V and J ends lost 5 bases and 6 bases respectively, with 10 bases between them. CDR1 and CDR2 from the germline V gene are PRHDT and FYEKMQ (reference sequence). Here the CDR3 DNA reads TGTGCCAGCAGCCAGGGGGAGGCCGGGGAGCTGTTTTTT. This gives the protein CASSQGEAGELFF.

The J gene is TRBJ2-7, the V gene TRBV7-8; D ambiguous. This CDR3 has 11 amino acids. Germline V gene sequence: CDR1 SGHVS, CDR2 FQNEAQ. V was trimmed by 10 bases and J by 1 base, leaving 8 bases between them. The CDR3, as DNA: TGTGCCATTGTGGCATCCTACGAGCAGTACTTC. Its translation: CAIVASYEQYF. Drawing the rest from reference TRBV7-8 and TRBJ2-7, the complete variable domain is GAGVSQSPRYKVAKRGQDVALRCDPISGHVSLFWYQQALGQGPEFLTYFQNEAQLDKSGLPSDRFFAERPEGSVSTLKIQRTQQEDSAVYLCAIVASYEQYFGPGTRLTVT.

V gene TRBV5-1 combines with J gene TRBJ2-5; D is uncertain. Per the germline V gene, CDR1 is SGHRS and CDR2 is YFSETQ. The CDR3 sequence is 10 residues long. Trimming removed 7 bases from V and 1 base from J, with 2 bases in between. The CDR3 DNA follows: TGCGCCAGCGGCCAAGAGACCCAGTACTTC. Translated: CASGQETQYF.

The chain uses TRBV20-1 and TRBJ2-5; no reliable D call. The CDR3 consists of 11 residues. Per the germline V gene, CDR1 is DFQATT and CDR2 is SNEGSKA (reference sequence). The V gene lost 1 base and the J gene lost 11 bases, with 11 bases spanning the gap. This CDR3 is CSARGLGLQYF. CDR3 bases: TGCAGTGCTAGAGGCTTAGGGCTGCAGTACTTC.

This clone appeared a single time. The chain recombines TRBV6-6 with TRBJ2-7, with 8 nucleotides matching TRBD1. This CDR3 is built from 16 residues. The V gene's germline CDR1 is MNHNY and CDR2 SVGAGI (reference sequence). V lost 8 bases and J lost 0; bases outside the gene matches: 12. This chain's CDR3 is CASQLYLGQGSYEQYF. In nucleotides, the CDR3 is TGTGCCAGCCAGTTGTACTTAGGACAGGGCTCCTACGAGCAGTACTTC.

This chain joins TRBV4-2 and TRBJ2-4; the match to TRBD1 covers 9 bases. V lost 4 bases, J lost 5 bases, and 6 bases stayed unmatched. The CDR3 has 15 residues. Germline assignment: CDR1 LGHNA and CDR2 YNFKEQ. The CDR3 DNA sequence: TGTGCCAGCAGCCGAGAGACAGGGGGACAAAACATTCAGTACTTC. It yields the protein CASSRETGGQNIQYF.

The chain couples TRBV9 to TRBJ1-1, with D unresolved. Looked up from germline, CDR1 is SGDLS and CDR2 is YYNGEE. This CDR3 has 14 residues. Trimming removed 0 bases at V and 8 bases at J, with 14 bases between. DNA for the CDR3: TGTGCCAGCAGCGTAGACGTACTACTCAAGGAAGCTTTCTTT. This encodes CASSVDVLLKEAFF.

This clone was seen just once. The chain is built from TRBV6-1 and TRBJ2-5; D gene ambiguous. The CDR3 sequence is 13 residues long. Germline lookup yields CDR1 MNHNS and CDR2 SASEGT. V dropped 4 bases and J dropped 4 bases, with 10 bases sitting between them. DNA of the CDR3: TGTGCCAGCAGTGGGGCTAGAGGAGAGACCCAGTACTTC. Its protein is CASSGARGETQYF.